This is a list of T cell receptor beta chains from one sample in a study of Siglec-9 on CD8 T cells in melanoma. Using immunoSEQ multiplex PCR, the repertoire was profiled, and TCRdb retains in-frame clones only, with some absent. The sample carries around 30,000 clones, about 80% recorded once. The sequenced sample consisted of Siglec-9- CD8+ T cells sorted from blood. The receptors were gathered from a human donor in good health. CDR3s include the opening cysteine and the closing phenylalanine or tryptophan. Fields, in order: D gene, V gene, clone size, J gene, CDR3 DNA, CDR3 protein. The D gene is left open where the match is weak. A clone size is listed for some rows: how often the clone was seen (once, few, many), or a class if it is expanded.

-	TRBV7-7	-	TRBJ2-1	TGTGCCAGCAGCTTAGGGGAGGTCAGCGAGCAGTTCTTC	CASSLGEVSEQFF
-	TRBV19	-	TRBJ1-1	TGTGCCAGTAGTATCGGGGCGGGGGCGCGGACTGAAGCTTTCTTT	CASSIGAGARTEAFF
TRBD1	TRBV30	-	TRBJ2-1	TGTGCCTGGAGTGGAGGGACAGGCAATGAGCAGTTCTTC	CAWSGGTGNEQFF
-	TRBV5-6	-	TRBJ2-5	TGTGCCAGCAGCCCTAGTCCCCAAGAGACCCAGTACTTC	CASSPSPQETQYF
TRBD1	TRBV7-8	once	TRBJ1-4	TGTGCCAGCAGCTCCACTCCGGGACAGGGGCGTGAAAAACTGTTTTTT	CASSSTPGQGREKLFF
-	TRBV6-1	-	TRBJ2-5	TGTGCCAGCAGTCACCGGGACAACCAAGAGACCCAGTACTTC	CASSHRDNQETQYF
-	TRBV27	-	TRBJ2-3	TGTGCCAGCAGTCCGCTGCACGCTTTATCAGATACGCAGTATTTT	CASSPLHALSDTQYF
-	TRBV5-6	-	TRBJ1-1	TGTGCCAGCAGCTTTGGGGGGACTGAAGCTTTCTTT	CASSFGGTEAFF
TRBD2	TRBV7-9	-	TRBJ2-1	TGTGCCAGCAGCCTTCGTCGGACTAGCGGGGACAATGAGCAGTTCTTC	CASSLRRTSGDNEQFF
-	TRBV10-2	-	TRBJ1-2	TGCGCCAGCATGAGGGGGGGGGATTATAATTACACCTTC	CASMRGGDYNYTF
-	TRBV9	-	TRBJ2-3	TGTGCCAGCAGCGTAGGGGCAGGGGTCGGGCTCACAGATACGCAGTATTTT	CASSVGAGVGLTDTQYF
-	TRBV11-1	-	TRBJ1-6	TGTGCCAGCAGCACATCGTCCAGCTCCTATAATTCACCCCTCCACTTT	CASSTSSSSYNSPLHF
-	TRBV5-6	-	TRBJ2-7	TGTGCCAGCAGCTTGGCTAGCGAGACCTACGAGCAGTACTTC	CASSLASETYEQYF
-	TRBV6-1	-	TRBJ2-5	TGTGCCAGCATCGCCCGGGGGCTGGGGGAGACCCAGTACTTC	CASIARGLGETQYF
-	TRBV7-6	-	TRBJ2-7	TGTGCCAGCAGCTTAGGGGGTGGAGAGCAGTACTTC	CASSLGGGEQYF
-	TRBV14	-	TRBJ1-1	TGTGCCAGCAGCCACAACCTTCGAGGGGCTTGGGCTTTCTTT	CASSHNLRGAWAFF
-	TRBV11-2	few	TRBJ1-1	TGTGCCAGCGGACTAGCTCTCGAAGCTTTCTTT	CASGLALEAFF
-	TRBV19	-	TRBJ1-5	TGTGCCTCGAAGAGGGTGACGAGCAATCAGCCCCAGCATTTT	CASKRVTSNQPQHF
-	TRBV9	-	TRBJ1-4	TGTGCCAGCAGCGTAGCTGCGGGGATCATTGAAAAACTGTTTTTT	CASSVAAGIIEKLFF
-	TRBV29-1	-	TRBJ1-2	TGCAGCGTTGAACGGCAGGGGAGGTATGGCTACACCTTC	CSVERQGRYGYTF
-	TRBV27	-	TRBJ2-1	TGTGCCAGCAGTAGACAGGCGAATGAGCAGTTCTTC	CASSRQANEQFF
-	TRBV6-5	-	TRBJ1-1	TGTGCCAGCAGCGCTACAACGAACACTGAAGCTTTCTTT	CASSATTNTEAFF
-	TRBV28	medium-sized	TRBJ2-7	TGTGCCAGCAGTCCCCCCCGGGGGAGGCAGTACTTC	CASSPPRGRQYF
TRBD1	TRBV27	-	TRBJ2-3	TGTGCCAGCAGTTTGACAGGGGTTCTCACAGATACGCAGTATTTT	CASSLTGVLTDTQYF
-	TRBV30	-	TRBJ2-3	TGTGCCTGGAGTCCCTTAACAGATACGCAGTATTTT	CAWSPLTDTQYF
-	TRBV9	few	TRBJ1-6	TGTGCCAGCAGCGTAGGGGACCTCTATAATTCACCCCTCCACTTT	CASSVGDLYNSPLHF
TRBD1	TRBV2	-	TRBJ2-1	TGTGCCAGCAGTGTCGGACAGGGGTTCGATGAGCAGTTCTTC	CASSVGQGFDEQFF
-	TRBV7-9	-	TRBJ2-3	TGTGCCAGCAGCCTTCTAGCGTCTAGCACAGATACGCAGTATTTT	CASSLLASSTDTQYF
-	TRBV5-1	few	TRBJ1-1	TGCGCCAGCAGCTTGGCAGGTGGATCGAACACTGAAGCTTTCTTT	CASSLAGGSNTEAFF
TRBD1	TRBV4-1	few	TRBJ1-6	TGCGCCAGCAGCCAGACCACCGGGACAGGGGGTCGTTCACCCCTCCACTTT	CASSQTTGTGGRSPLHF
-	TRBV11-1	-	TRBJ1-2	TGTGCCAGCAGTGGAGGACGTCCTGGCTACACCTTC	CASSGGRPGYTF
-	TRBV13	-	TRBJ2-7	TGTGCCAGCAGCTTAGGGGCAGACCCCTACGAGCAGTACTTC	CASSLGADPYEQYF
-	TRBV7-6	-	TRBJ2-3	TGTGCCAGCAGCTTAGACAGGGGCACAGATACGCAGTATTTT	CASSLDRGTDTQYF
-	TRBV25-1	-	TRBJ2-1	TGTGCCAGCAGTGAATTAATCGGGAGCTCCTACAATGAGCAGTTCTTC	CASSELIGSSYNEQFF
TRBD1	TRBV7-9	-	TRBJ1-2	TGTGCCAGCAGCTTAAGTGGGACAGGGGACTATGGCTACACCTTC	CASSLSGTGDYGYTF
-	TRBV27	-	TRBJ2-5	TGTGCCAGCAGTCCGCCCCCGGGACGGCAAGAGACCCAGTACTTC	CASSPPPGRQETQYF
-	TRBV7-9	few	TRBJ1-2	TGTGCCAGCAGCTTAGGCATCGCGGATGATGGCTACACCTTC	CASSLGIADDGYTF
-	TRBV27	once	TRBJ2-1	TGTGCCAGCTCTGGCAATGAGCAGTTCTTC	CASSGNEQFF
TRBD2	TRBV28	-	TRBJ2-5	TGTGCCAGCACTCATAAGACGGGGGGGGAGGAGACCCAGTACTTC	CASTHKTGGEETQYF
TRBD1	TRBV9	-	TRBJ1-2	TGTGCCAGCAGTGAAGGACAGGGCTACTATGGCTACACCTTC	CASSEGQGYYGYTF
TRBD1	TRBV9	-	TRBJ2-7	TGTGCCAGCAGCCCGACAGGGGGCTTTTCCTACGAGCAGTACTTC	CASSPTGGFSYEQYF
-	TRBV11-2	-	TRBJ2-5	TGTGCCAGCAGCTTAACGCAGGGTCGAGAGACCCAGTACTTC	CASSLTQGRETQYF
-	TRBV19	-	TRBJ1-2	TGTGCCAGTACTGCCGGGGAGGGGCTGGCCCTATATGGCTACACCTTC	CASTAGEGLALYGYTF